Below, 25 T cell receptor beta chains from the same sample are listed, as sequenced in a study of regulatory T cells in long-lasting Graves disease. Time point in this sample: newly diagnosed GD, antithyroid drugs for less than 3 months. Researchers made the TCR library from RNA that was extracted from PBMCs. TCR beta libraries were built with iRepertoire HTBI primers and Arm-PCR of CDR3 regions. TCRdb re-derived calls from the multiplex PCR reads in MiXCR, one entry per CDR3 protein. Among over 350,000 distinct CDR3 sequences, 15% were seen once, and the ten largest hold about 7.8%. These data were also reused for a study on T cells in Graves' hyperthyroidism and ophthalmopathy.

The specimen comprised peripheral blood mononuclear cells (PBMCs), sampled at new diagnosis, from a patient treated with antithyroid drugs. The source of these receptors is a woman aged 40 to 49 with Graves disease.

This clonotype was seen ten or more times. This chain uses TRBV6-5 with TRBJ2-3, with 8 nucleotides matching TRBD2. CDR3 size: 17 residues. Losses at the gene ends were 0 bases for V and 3 bases for J; bases not matched to a gene: 8. Germline CDR1 MNHEY, CDR2 SVGAGI. Written as DNA, the CDR3 is TGTGCCAGCAGTTACTCGATCGGGACTAGAGGGACAGATACGCAGTATTTT. This translates into CASSYSIGTRGTDTQYF.

This clonotype was detected many times. The V call is TRBV18, the J call TRBJ2-5; D not resolved. Trimming left V 6 bases short and J 5 bases short, with 19 bases between. The CDR3 is 15 residues long. Germline CDR1 and CDR2: KGHSH and LQKENI. CDR3 in DNA: TGTGCCAGCTCTACACCCCGCGATAATCGCGAGACCCAGTACTTC. This codes for CASSTPRDNRETQYF.

J is TRBJ1-2 and V is TRBV12-5; D uncertain. The CDR3 sequence is 12 residues long. The V end was cut by 0 bases, the J end by 7 bases, with 6 bases between. Germline V gene lookup returns CDR1 LGHNT and CDR2 FRNRAP. CDR3 loop: CASGLVSGGYTF. CDR3 DNA sequence: TGTGCTAGTGGTTTGGTGTCGGGTGGCTACACCTTC.

This clonotype was recorded many times. The chain carries TRBV24-1 and TRBJ2-3; tentative D call: TRBD2 (5 bases). Trimming took off 4 bases at V and 4 bases at J, with 14 bases between the two ends. Germline CDR1 reads KGHDR; CDR2 reads SFDVKD. The CDR3 is 15 residues long. The CDR3 spells CATSDPGLTADTQYF. CDR3 DNA: TGTGCCACCAGTGACCCCGGACTTACAGCAGATACGCAGTATTTT.

Comments on this clonotype: A single base is all that separates this from a far larger clone, so a read error is likely. This chain links TRBV12-3 or TRBV12-4 with TRBJ1-5; TRBD1 might be the D (6 bases). The CDR3 has 13 residues. CDR3 sequence (DNA): TGTGCCAGCAGTACGGGGACACAACAGCCCCAGCGTTTT. Encoded protein: CASSTGTQQPQRF.

The V and J genes are TRBV6-1 and TRBJ2-1; 9 bases are a match to TRBD1. Germline-derived CDR1 and CDR2 are MNHNS and SASEGT. The J segment lost 7 bases and the V segment lost 6 bases, leaving 4 bases of the junction unmatched. The length of the CDR3 is 13 residues. The CDR3 region is CASRRTGANEQFF. CDR3 DNA: TGTGCCAGCAGGCGGACAGGGGCGAATGAGCAGTTCTTC.

This clonotype showed up just a few times. V and J are TRBV7-9 and TRBJ2-1, with a weak D call TRBD1 (5 bases). Germline loops: CDR1 SEHNR, CDR2 FQNEAQ (reference sequence). V lost 2 bases and J 5 bases, leaving 16 bases between the germline ends. The CDR3 covers 16 residues. This CDR3 is CASSLNWPAGNNEQFF. The CDR3 DNA follows: TGTGCCAGCAGCTTAAACTGGCCTGCAGGGAACAATGAGCAGTTCTTC.

This clonotype was seen repeatedly, ten times or more. V gene TRBV12-3 or TRBV12-4 combines with J gene TRBJ2-7; D perhaps matches TRBD1 (6 bases). There are 14 residues in the CDR3. V lost 4 bases and J 3 bases, leaving 13 bases between the germline ends. DNA for the CDR3: TGTGCCAGCAGTTCCACAGGGACATTCTACGAGCAGTACTTC. Translation: CASSSTGTFYEQYF.

There are a few counts of this clonotype. The chain links TRBV28 to TRBJ1-5; D is undetermined. CDR1 is MDHEN, CDR2 SYDVKM, per germline. With 1 base removed from V and 1 base from J, the gap between germline ends came to 8 bases. The CDR3 extends over 15 amino acids. The CDR3 DNA reads TGTGCCAGCAGTTTATTAGTACTGAGCAATCAGCCCCAGCATTTT. Amino acid sequence: CASSLLVLSNQPQHF.

This clonotype has ten or more counts. The chain employs TRBV2 and TRBJ2-2; unclear D gene. The CDR3 has 14 residues. V was shortened by 6 bases and J by 4 bases, with 12 bases between the two germline ends. Germline lookup yields CDR1 SNHLY and CDR2 FYNNEI. The CDR3 sequence: CASRVGLGTGELFF. The CDR3 DNA follows: TGTGCCAGCAGGGTCGGGTTGGGCACCGGGGAGCTGTTTTTT.

The genes are TRBV6-4 and TRBJ1-1; maybe TRBD1 (5 bases). The CDR3 length is 15 residues. Germline V gives CDR1 MRHNA, CDR2 SNTAGT. The V gene lost 5 bases and the J gene lost 0 bases, with 13 bases spanning the gap. CDR3 amino acids: CASSYGQGMNTEAFF. DNA of the CDR3: TGTGCCAGCAGTTATGGACAAGGGATGAACACTGAAGCTTTCTTT.

This clonotype turned up a few times. One end of the junction does not line up with germline, which may come from a read error. The chain carries TRBV5-1 and TRBJ2-3, with 13 bases aligning to TRBD2. Germline lookup yields CDR1 SGHRS and CDR2 YFSETQ. The length of the CDR3 is 17 residues. The CDR3, as DNA: TGCGCCAGCAGCCCTGGGACTAGCGGGACTGGCACAAATACGCAGTATTTT. This gives the protein CASSPGTSGTGTNTQYF.

This clonotype was counted between two and nine times. The chain is built from TRBV5-1 and TRBJ2-5; tentative D call: TRBD2 (6 bases). Germline CDR1 is SGHRS and CDR2 is YFSETQ. Trimming removed 3 bases at V and 5 bases at J, with 11 bases between. The CDR3 loop spans 13 amino acids. The CDR3: CASSWGDWETQYF. The CDR3 DNA reads TGCGCCAGCAGCTGGGGGGACTGGGAGACCCAGTACTTC.

This clonotype was counted ten times or more. The chain recombines TRBV28 with TRBJ1-1; D is unresolved. The CDR3 is 12 amino acids. V lost 6 bases to trimming and J lost 1 base, with 6 bases between them. CDR1 is MDHEN, CDR2 SYDVKM, per germline. This CDR3 reads CASSWSNTEAFF. The CDR3 coding sequence is TGTGCCAGCAGCTGGTCGAACACTGAAGCTTTCTTT.

In regard to this clonotype: A far larger clone lies a single base away; this is likely a read error. The chain couples TRBV11-2 to TRBJ2-7, with 13 bases fitting TRBD2. The length of the CDR3 is 14 residues. The junction had 5 bases not matched to a gene; V was cut back by 5 bases and J by 7 bases. Germline CDR1 and CDR2: SGHAT and FQNNGV. The DNA for the CDR3 is TGTGCCAGCAGCCCGGGACTAGCGGGACATGAGCAGTACTTC. It is translated as CASSPGLAGHEQYF. Full variable domain (remainder filled in from reference TRBV11-2 and TRBJ2-7): EAGVAQSPRYKIIEKRQSVAFWCNPISGHATLYWYQQILGQGPKLLIQFQNNGVVDDSQLPKDRFSAERLKGVDSTLKIQPAKLEDSAVYLCASSPGLAGHEQYFGPGTRLTVT.

The J gene is TRBJ2-5, the V gene TRBV12-3 or TRBV12-4; D is uncertain. The CDR3 covers 12 residues. Trimming pared 6 bases from V and 5 bases from J, leaving 10 bases between. The CDR3 DNA reads TGTGCCAGCAGCTCCGCACGGGAGACCCAGTACTTC. Encoded protein: CASSSARETQYF.

About this clonotype: As the CDR3 is not closed by the conserved phenylalanine or tryptophan, this likely results from a read error. V is TRBV25-1 and J is TRBJ1-1; D ambiguous. The V end lost 8 bases, the J end lost 1 base, and 8 bases lay between the germline ends. CDR3 length: 12 amino acids. In germline, CDR1 is MGHDK, CDR2 SYGVNS. The CDR3 bases are TGTGCCAGCGGAGTGGGGAACACTGAAGCTTTCCTT. This sequence encodes CASGVGNTEAFL.

About this clonotype itself: With a much larger clone just one base away, this may be a read error. The chain recombines TRBV5-1 with TRBJ2-1; D is uncertain. The CDR3 spans 12 residues. CDR1 is SGHRS, CDR2 YFSETQ, per germline. In DNA, the CDR3 is TGCGCCAGCAGCTTGGAGAAGTATGAGCACTTCTTC. It is translated as CASSLEKYEHFF.

Ten or more counts support this clonotype. The chain uses TRBV7-9 and TRBJ2-7; a weak D match, TRBD1 (5 bases). This CDR3 has 14 amino acids. From germline, CDR1 is SEHNR and CDR2 FQNEAQ (reference sequence). V was trimmed by 2 bases and J by 3 bases, leaving 11 bases between them. DNA of the CDR3: TGTGCCAGCAGCTTAACAGGAGCAGTCTACGAGCAGTACTTC. This gives the protein CASSLTGAVYEQYF.

This clonotype was seen many times. The chain has TRBV2 and TRBJ2-7; D may be TRBD1 (5 bases). Germline V gene sequence: CDR1 SNHLY, CDR2 FYNNEI. Deletions cut 8 bases from V and 2 bases from J, with 10 bases between. The CDR3 extends over 12 amino acids. DNA of the CDR3: TGTGCCAGCCAGGGCACAGCCTACGAGCAGTACTTC. This gives the protein CASQGTAYEQYF.

This clonotype was counted ten times or more. The rearrangement joins TRBV9 to TRBJ2-2; 12 nucleotides line up with TRBD2. Germline V gene data show CDR1 as SGDLS and CDR2 as YYNGEE. This CDR3 region has 15 residues. V lost 6 bases, J lost 6 bases, and 6 bases stayed unmatched. CDR3 region: CASTLLAGGAGELFF. The CDR3 DNA reads TGTGCCAGCACCCTACTAGCGGGAGGAGCCGGGGAGCTGTTTTTT. The full variable domain, rest sourced from reference TRBV9 and TRBJ2-2, is DSGVTQTPKHLITATGQRVTLRCSPRSGDLSVYWYQQSLDQGLQFLIQYYNGEERAKGNILERFSAQQFPDLHSELNLSSLELGDSALYFCASTLLAGGAGELFFGEGSRLTVL.

The table lists this clonotype with many counts. The chain employs TRBV2 and TRBJ2-1, with D hard to call. Looked up from germline, CDR1 is SNHLY and CDR2 is FYNNEI. The CDR3 sequence is 13 residues long. The V and J ends lost 6 bases and 8 bases respectively, with 14 bases between them. CDR3 residues: CASSSPPIYEQFF. Here the CDR3 DNA reads TGTGCCAGCAGCTCTCCCCCTATCTATGAGCAGTTCTTC.

This chain uses TRBV2 with TRBJ1-2; 7 bases fit TRBD1. Germline CDR1 and CDR2: SNHLY and FYNNEI. Losses at the gene ends were 6 bases for V and 0 bases for J; bases not matched to a gene: 4. There are 14 residues in the CDR3. In DNA form, the CDR3 reads TGTGCCAGCAGGGGGGACAGATCTAACTATGGCTACACCTTC. Residues: CASRGDRSNYGYTF.

This clonotype was counted at least ten times. The chain employs TRBV7-8 and TRBJ2-2; TRBD1 agrees at 7 bases. Germline V gives CDR1 SGHVS, CDR2 FQNEAQ. The J segment lost 0 bases and the V segment lost 4 bases, leaving 2 bases of the junction unmatched. The CDR3 is made up of 15 amino acids. The CDR3 DNA is TGTGCCAGCAGCTCAACAGGGGCGAACACCGGGGAGCTGTTTTTT. Its protein product is CASSSTGANTGELFF.

This clonotype appeared many times. The chain has TRBV6-2 or TRBV6-3 and TRBJ2-5; the match to TRBD2 covers 11 bases. The J call may be mistaken, given a closer DNA end match to TRBJ2-1. The germline CDR1 and CDR2 sequences are MNHEY and SVGEGT. The CDR3 runs to 15 residues. The CDR3 nucleotides are TGTGCCAGCAGTTATTTTAGCGGGAGGGCGAATGAGCAGTTCTTC. Protein sequence: CASSYFSGRANEQFF.